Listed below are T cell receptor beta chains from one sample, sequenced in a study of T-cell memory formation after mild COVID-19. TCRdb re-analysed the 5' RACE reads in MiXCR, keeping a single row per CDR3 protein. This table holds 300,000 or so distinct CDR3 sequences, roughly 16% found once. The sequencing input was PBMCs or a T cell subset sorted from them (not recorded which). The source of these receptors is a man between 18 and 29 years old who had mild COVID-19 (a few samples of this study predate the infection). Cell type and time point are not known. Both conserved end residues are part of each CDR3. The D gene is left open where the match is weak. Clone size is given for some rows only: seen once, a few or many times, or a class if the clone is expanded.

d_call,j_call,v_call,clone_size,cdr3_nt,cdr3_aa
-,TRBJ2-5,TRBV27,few,TGTGCCAGCAGCGGAGGGAAGTGGGTTCAAGAGACCCAGTACTTC,CASSGGKWVQETQYF
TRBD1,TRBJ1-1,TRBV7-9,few,TGTGCCAGCAGTAATGAGGGGGCAAGGGACACTGAAGCTTTCTTT,CASSNEGARDTEAFF
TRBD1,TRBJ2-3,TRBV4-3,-,TGCGCCAGCAGCCGAACTCCGGGGACAGGGTCAGATACGCAGTATTTT,CASSRTPGTGSDTQYF
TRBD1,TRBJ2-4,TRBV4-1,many,TGCGCCAGCAGCCTCACCCGGGCCGGGACAGGGGAGATGGGGGACATTCAGTACTTC,CASSLTRAGTGEMGDIQYF
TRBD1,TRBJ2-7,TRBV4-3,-,TGCGCCAGCAGCCAAGCCCCGGGACAGGGCTCCTACGAGCAGTACTTC,CASSQAPGQGSYEQYF
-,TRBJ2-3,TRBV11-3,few,TGTGCCAGCAGCGTCGGGTCTAGCACAGATACGCAGTATTTT,CASSVGSSTDTQYF
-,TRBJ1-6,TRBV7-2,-,TGTGCCAGCAAAAGGGACAACAATTCACCCCTCCACTTT,CASKRDNNSPLHF
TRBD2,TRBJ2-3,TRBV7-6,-,TGTGCCAGCAGCTTAGGGACTAGCGGGGGGTTCACAGATACGCAGTATTTT,CASSLGTSGGFTDTQYF
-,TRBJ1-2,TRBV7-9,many,TGTGCCAGCGATTTAGTCGGGGCCCCTTATGGCTACACCTTC,CASDLVGAPYGYTF
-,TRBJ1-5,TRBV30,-,TGTGCCTGGAGTGAAGGGACCTCGGGTAATCAGCCCCAGCATTTT,CAWSEGTSGNQPQHF
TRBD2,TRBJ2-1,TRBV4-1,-,TGCGCCAGCAGCCGGCTCCTAGCGGGGGGTCCCAATGAGCAGTTCTTC,CASSRLLAGGPNEQFF
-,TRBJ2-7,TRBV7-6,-,TGTGCCAGCAGCCGCAGCGGAAATAATATCGAGCAGTACTTC,CASSRSGNNIEQYF
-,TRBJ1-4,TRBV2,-,TGTGCCAGCGGGGTATTCGGGGCCAAGGATGAAAAACTGTTTTTT,CASGVFGAKDEKLFF
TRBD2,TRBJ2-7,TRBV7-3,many,TGTGCCAGCAGCTTAAGCGGAGCGGGGGCCGCCTCCTACGAGCAGTACTTC,CASSLSGAGAASYEQYF
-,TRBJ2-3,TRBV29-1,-,TGCAGCGCTCGCCTGACTGGCGGGACTACAGATACGCAGTATTTT,CSARLTGGTTDTQYF
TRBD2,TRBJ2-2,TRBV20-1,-,TGCAGTGCTGGATCCGGGACTAGAGAGGCCGGGGAGCTGTTTTTT,CSAGSGTREAGELFF
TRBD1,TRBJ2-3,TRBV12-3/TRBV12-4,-,TGTGCCAGCAATGACAGGACAGGCCTCAACACAGATACGCAGTATTTT,CASNDRTGLNTDTQYF
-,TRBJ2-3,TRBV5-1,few,TGCGCCAGCAGCGACCCAAGGGACGGCACAGATACGCAGTATTTT,CASSDPRDGTDTQYF
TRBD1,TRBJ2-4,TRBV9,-,TGTGCCAGCAGCTCAACCCAGGGGGCACAAAACATTCAGTACTTC,CASSSTQGAQNIQYF
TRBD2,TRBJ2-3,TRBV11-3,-,TGTGCCAGCAGCTTAACCGGACTAGGGGCGCAGTATTTT,CASSLTGLGAQYF
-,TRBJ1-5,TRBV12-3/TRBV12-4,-,TGTGCCAGCAGTATAGGTATGCGGGGCGGGAATCAGCCCCAGCATTTT,CASSIGMRGGNQPQHF
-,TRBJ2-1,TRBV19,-,TGTGCCAGTAGTCTAGATTTGAGCTCCTACAATGAGCAGTTCTTC,CASSLDLSSYNEQFF
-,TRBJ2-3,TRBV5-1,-,TGCGCCAGCAGCTTGGTTGGGAGTGCCTTCACAGATACGCAGTATTTT,CASSLVGSAFTDTQYF
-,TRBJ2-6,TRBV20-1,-,TGCAGTGCTAGAAATGGTCGGTCTGGGGCCAACGTCCTGACTTTC,CSARNGRSGANVLTF
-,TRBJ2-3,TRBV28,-,TGTGCCAGCCTCCTCCGGGGCACAGATACGCAGTATTTT,CASLLRGTDTQYF
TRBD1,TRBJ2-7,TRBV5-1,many,TGCGCCAGCAGCTTGGGCGCCGGGACAGGGGTCTCCTACGAGCAGTACTTC,CASSLGAGTGVSYEQYF
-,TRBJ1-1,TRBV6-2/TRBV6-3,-,TGTGCCAGCAGTTACCCGCCGGGGGATCGGGTCGCCACTGAAGCTTTCTTT,CASSYPPGDRVATEAFF
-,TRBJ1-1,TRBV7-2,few,TGTGCCAGCAGACCGGCGGACGGCCGGAACACTGAAGCTTTCTTT,CASRPADGRNTEAFF
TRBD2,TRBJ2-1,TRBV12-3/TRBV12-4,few,TGTGCCAGCAGGCGGCGGGGGGGCCATGAGCAGTTCTTC,CASRRRGGHEQFF
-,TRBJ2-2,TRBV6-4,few,TGTGCCAGCAGACAACAGGTTAACACCGGGGAGCTGTTTTTT,CASRQQVNTGELFF
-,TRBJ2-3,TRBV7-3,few,TGTGCCAGCAGCTCCTCCCCGGCAGATACGCAGTATTTT,CASSSSPADTQYF
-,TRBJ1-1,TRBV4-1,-,TGCGCCAGCAGCCAAGTCAGAGGGGGTCCGAACACTGAAGCTTTCTTT,CASSQVRGGPNTEAFF
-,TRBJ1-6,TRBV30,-,TGTGCCTGCGGAGACGGAAATTCACCCCTCCACTTT,CACGDGNSPLHF
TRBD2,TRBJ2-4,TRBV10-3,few,TGTGCCATCAGCCCGGGACTAGCGGGGGGAGACATTCAGTACTTC,CAISPGLAGGDIQYF
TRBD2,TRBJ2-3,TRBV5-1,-,TGCGCCAGCAGCGTGGCGGGCTGGCGGGGGGGCTGGACAGATACGCAGTATTTT,CASSVAGWRGGWTDTQYF
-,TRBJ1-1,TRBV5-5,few,TGTGCCAGCAGCTCCTTATCGGTAACTTCGGAAGCTTTCTTT,CASSSLSVTSEAFF
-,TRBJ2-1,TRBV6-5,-,TGTGCCAGCAGTCCCGGACTAGGACAGGGCTTTTCCCCGGAGCAGTTCTTC,CASSPGLGQGFSPEQFF
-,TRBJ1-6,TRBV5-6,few,TGTGCCAGCAGCCCCCGGTCCCTCGCGGCGGCTAATTCACCCCTCCACTTT,CASSPRSLAAANSPLHF
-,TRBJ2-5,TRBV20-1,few,TGCAGTGCTGCAGCTAGTATAGAGACCCAGTACTTC,CSAAASIETQYF
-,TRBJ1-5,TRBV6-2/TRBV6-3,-,TGTGCCAGCAGTTCCTCCTCCGGGGGGAGCAATCAGCCCCAGCATTTT,CASSSSSGGSNQPQHF
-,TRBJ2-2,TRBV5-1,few,TGCGCCAGCAGTCCCATTCTCGGCGGTACCGGGGAGCTGTTTTTT,CASSPILGGTGELFF
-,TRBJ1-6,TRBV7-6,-,TGTGCCAGCAGCTTCTCCGAGGGGTATGGTTCACCCCTCCACTTT,CASSFSEGYGSPLHF
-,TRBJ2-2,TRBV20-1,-,TGCAGTGCCAGAGGGCTTCTCACCGGGGAGCTGTTTTTT,CSARGLLTGELFF
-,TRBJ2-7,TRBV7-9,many,TGTGCCAGCAGCATCATGGACTACGAGCAGTACTTC,CASSIMDYEQYF